The 20 T cell receptor beta chains given below trace back to one sample, sequenced in a study of regulatory T cells in long-lasting Graves disease. The time point is: persistent/refractory GD, antithyroid drugs over 5 years with positive TRAb. The authors made the TCR library using RNA they extracted from PBMCs. Assembly of TCR beta libraries relied on iRepertoire HTBI primers together with Arm-PCR of CDR3 regions. TCRdb passed the multiplex PCR reads through MiXCR, listing each CDR3 protein once. Among about 420,000 distinct CDR3 sequences listed, about a quarter were seen once. The sequencing used peripheral blood mononuclear cells (PBMCs), collected when the disease was refractory, from a patient treated with antithyroid drugs. The source of these receptors is a female donor with Graves disease.

There are many counts of this clonotype. The chain couples TRBV28 to TRBJ2-7, with TRBD2 identical over 7 bases. Germline values: CDR1 MDHEN, CDR2 SYDVKM. CDR3 length: 15 amino acids. Trimming at V came to 4 bases and at J to 2 bases, leaving 8 bases not matched to a gene. Here the CDR3 reads CASSSSQSGAYEQYF. The CDR3 bases are TGTGCCAGCAGTTCCTCCCAGAGCGGGGCCTACGAGCAGTACTTC.

This chain links TRBV19 with TRBJ2-7; 7 nucleotides align to TRBD2. After removal of 3 bases from V and 5 bases from J, the junction contained 7 bases not matched to a gene. From germline, CDR1 is LNHDA and CDR2 SQIVND (reference sequence). This CDR3 is 14 amino acids long. As DNA, the CDR3 is TGTGCCAGTAGTATTGGCGGGAGAACCCACGAGCAGTACTTC. It encodes CASSIGGRTHEQYF.

This clonotype showed up just a few times. This chain connects TRBV30 to TRBJ2-2, with TRBD2 matching 14 bases. Looked up from germline, CDR1 is GTSNPN and CDR2 is SVGIG (reference sequence). Trimming cost V 8 bases and J 5 bases; bases outside gene matches: 10. This CDR3 comprises 16 residues. In DNA, the CDR3 is TGTGCCGGCCGGGGACTAGCGGGAGATTTAACCGGGGAGCTGTTTTTT. Residues: CAGRGLAGDLTGELFF. The whole variable domain, remainder taken from reference TRBV30 and TRBJ2-2, is SQTIHQWPATLVQPVGSPLSLECTVEGTSNPNLYWYRQAAGRGLQLLFYSVGIGQISSEVPQNLSASRPQDRQFILSSKKLLLSDSGFYLCAGRGLAGDLTGELFFGEGSRLTVL.

In this sample, this clonotype turned up many times. The rearrangement uses TRBV28 and TRBJ2-6; TRBD2 might be the D (5 bases). There are 17 residues in the CDR3. Trimming shortened V by 2 bases and J by 2 bases, and 13 bases separated the two germline ends. Germline V CDR1 and CDR2: MDHEN, SYDVKM. DNA for the CDR3: TGTGCCAGCAGTTTACGCGGACGGGGAACTGGGGCCAACGTCCTGACTTTC. Protein product: CASSLRGRGTGANVLTF. Together with reference TRBV28 and TRBJ2-6, the CDR3 gives the full variable domain: DVKVTQSSRYLVKRTGEKVFLECVQDMDHENMFWYRQDPGLGLRLIYFSYDVKMKEKGDIPEGYSVSREKKERFSLILESASTNQTSMYLCASSLRGRGTGANVLTFGAGSRLTVL.

This rearrangement joins TRBV9 to TRBJ2-5, with D maybe TRBD2 (6 bases). The germline CDR1 and CDR2 sequences are SGDLS and YYNGEE. The CDR3 spans 17 residues. The ends were cut back, 0 bases at V and 1 base at J, with 16 bases in the middle. CDR3 sequence reads: CASSVGLGASVQETQYF. In DNA, the CDR3 is TGTGCCAGCAGCGTAGGATTAGGGGCTAGCGTCCAAGAGACCCAGTACTTC.

This clonotype turned up a few times. This chain links TRBV20-1 with TRBJ2-7; 7 positions match TRBD2. V shed 4 bases and J 0 bases; nucleotides not matched to a gene: 12. The CDR3 sequence is 16 residues long. CDR1 is DFQATT and CDR2 is SNEGSKA in the germline V gene (reference sequence). CDR3 region: CSATPHGLADSYEQYF. The CDR3 coding sequence is TGCAGTGCTACCCCCCACGGGCTAGCGGACTCCTACGAGCAGTACTTC.

This clonotype was observed a handful of times. The rearrangement uses TRBV6-5 and TRBJ2-7, with D unclear. The CDR3 spans 14 residues. Trimming stripped 2 bases from V and 0 bases from J, with 8 bases between. Germline V gives CDR1 MNHEY, CDR2 SVGAGI. Here the CDR3 DNA reads TGTGCCAGCAGTTACGGACGGAGCTCCTACGAGCAGTACTTC. Translating it yields CASSYGRSSYEQYF.

The chain employs TRBV7-2 and TRBJ2-1; D ambiguous. Germline loops: CDR1 SGHTA, CDR2 FQGNSA. The V gene lost 5 bases and the J gene lost 0 bases, with 17 bases spanning the gap. The CDR3 spans 17 residues. CDR3 region: CASSPRSSHSSYNEQFF. The CDR3 coding sequence is TGTGCCAGCAGCCCGCGATCTTCACACAGCTCCTACAATGAGCAGTTCTTC. The variable domain in full, with the rest retrieved from reference TRBV7-2 and TRBJ2-1, is GAGVSQSPSNKVTEKGKDVELRCDPISGHTALYWYRQSLGQGLEFLIYFQGNSAPDKSGLPSDRFSAERTGGSVSTLTIQRTQQEDSAVYLCASSPRSSHSSYNEQFFGPGTRLTVL.

The count of this clonotype is one. The J gene is TRBJ2-5, the V gene TRBV28; D might be TRBD1 (6 bases). CDR1 and CDR2 (germline): MDHEN, SYDVKM. The CDR3 totals 14 residues. Trimming pared 2 bases from V and 4 bases from J, leaving 11 bases between. CDR3 loop: CASSLQGLGETQYF. CDR3 coding DNA: TGTGCCAGCAGTTTACAGGGGCTGGGAGAGACCCAGTACTTC. The entire variable domain, with the rest obtained from reference TRBV28 and TRBJ2-5, is as follows: DVKVTQSSRYLVKRTGEKVFLECVQDMDHENMFWYRQDPGLGLRLIYFSYDVKMKEKGDIPEGYSVSREKKERFSLILESASTNQTSMYLCASSLQGLGETQYFGPGTRLLVL.

J is TRBJ1-1 and V is TRBV30; D gene uncertain. The CDR3 sequence is 13 residues long. V was clipped by 1 base and J by 1 base, with 7 bases between them. The germline V gene has CDR1 GTSNPN and CDR2 SVGIG (reference sequence). The chain's CDR3 is CAWSADGNTEAFF. CDR3 DNA sequence: TGTGCCTGGAGTGCGGACGGGAACACTGAAGCTTTCTTT.

Concerning this clonotype: A much larger clone differs by one base, so this may be a read error. The rearrangement joins TRBV28 to TRBJ2-7; 8 bases align to TRBD2. CDR3 length: 13 amino acids. Germline trimming cut 8 bases from V and 8 bases from J; bases unmatched to any gene: 11. Germline lookup yields CDR1 MDHEN and CDR2 SYDVKM. CDR3 DNA: TGTGCCAGCGTATACCCGGGGGGGGGCAAGCAGTACTTC. It is translated as CASVYPGGGKQYF.

This rearrangement joins TRBV25-1 to TRBJ2-5; no clear D gene. Germline CDR1 MGHDK, CDR2 SYGVNS. There are 13 residues in the CDR3. The V end was cut by 3 bases, the J end by 5 bases, with 10 bases between. For the CDR3, the DNA is TGTGCCAGCAGTGAGGGGTTGTTGGAGACCCAGTACTTC. Translated: CASSEGLLETQYF. Based on the CDR3 plus reference TRBV25-1 and TRBJ2-5, the full variable domain is EADIYQTPRYLVIGTGKKITLECSQTMGHDKMYWYQQDPGMELHLIHYSYGVNSTEKGDLSSESTVSRIRTEHFPLTLESARPSHTSQYLCASSEGLLETQYFGPGTRLLVL.

This clonotype was found many times. The chain joins TRBV2 to TRBJ2-7, with 7 bases lining up with TRBD2. The CDR3 is made up of 18 amino acids. CDR1 SNHLY and CDR2 FYNNEI come from the germline V gene. V shed 3 bases and J 4 bases; nucleotides not matched to a gene: 18. The CDR3: CASSDPGRAREGSYEQYF. The CDR3 coding sequence is TGTGCCAGCAGTGATCCAGGCAGGGCCAGGGAGGGTTCTTACGAGCAGTACTTC. The entire variable domain, with the rest obtained from reference TRBV2 and TRBJ2-7, is as follows: EPEVTQTPSHQVTQMGQEVILRCVPISNHLYFYWYRQILGQKVEFLVSFYNNEISEKSEIFDDQFSVERPDGSNFTLKIRSTKLEDSAMYFCASSDPGRAREGSYEQYFGPGTRLTVT.

This clonotype was seen a few times. The V gene is TRBV25-1, the J gene TRBJ1-1; D uncertain. CDR1 MGHDK and CDR2 SYGVNS come from the germline V gene. This CDR3 region has 14 residues. The V end was cut by 3 bases, the J end by 5 bases, with 13 bases between. The CDR3 DNA reads as TGTGCCAGCAGTGATAGGTTTTTGCTGACTGAAGCTTTCTTT. It translates to CASSDRFLLTEAFF.

The rearrangement joins TRBV28 to TRBJ2-1; D is uncertain. The CDR3 length is 13 residues. Germline assignment: CDR1 MDHEN and CDR2 SYDVKM. V was cut by 3 bases and J by 8 bases, with 11 bases left in between. The CDR3: CASSFNGRYEQFF. The DNA of the CDR3 is TGTGCCAGCAGTTTTAACGGGCGCTATGAGCAGTTCTTC.

The chain has TRBV11-3 and TRBJ2-1; 13 positions agree with TRBD2. CDR3 size: 17 residues. Germline V gives CDR1 SGHNT, CDR2 YENEEA. Trimming cost V 1 base and J 5 bases; bases outside gene matches: 5. The CDR3 sequence is CASSLGTSGRNDNEQFF. CDR3 bases: TGTGCCAGCAGCTTAGGGACTAGCGGGAGAAACGACAATGAGCAGTTCTTC.

This clonotype has a handful of counts. V usage is TRBV29-1 and J usage is TRBJ1-2; D is undetermined. The germline V gene encodes CDR1 SQVTM and CDR2 ANQGSEA. The V gene lost 6 bases and the J gene lost 4 bases, with 24 bases spanning the gap. The CDR3 loop spans 16 amino acids. The CDR3 spells CSVETPPPAGLYGYTF. CDR3 DNA: TGCAGCGTCGAAACACCTCCTCCGGCCGGTCTCTATGGCTACACCTTC.

This chain connects TRBV6-1 to TRBJ2-7; 8 bases agree with TRBD2. Germline CDR1 MNHNS, CDR2 SASEGT. V trimming: 2 bases; J trimming: 3 bases; junction bases outside the gene matches: 18. The CDR3 covers 19 residues. The CDR3 reads CASSELIGLAGLPHYEQYF. The CDR3 region has the DNA TGTGCCAGCAGTGAATTAATTGGGCTAGCGGGTTTGCCCCACTACGAGCAGTACTTC.

The chain carries TRBV7-2 and TRBJ1-2, with D uncertain. The CDR3 consists of 14 residues. The germline V and J ends were trimmed by 5 bases and 0 bases, with 10 bases remaining between them. Germline lookup yields CDR1 SGHTA and CDR2 FQGNSA. This chain's CDR3 is CASSQPGANYGYTF. As DNA, the CDR3 is TGTGCCAGCAGCCAACCGGGAGCTAACTATGGCTACACCTTC.

The V and J genes are TRBV28 and TRBJ2-1; the match to TRBD2 covers 11 bases. The CDR3 has 14 residues. Per the germline V gene, CDR1 is MDHEN and CDR2 is SYDVKM. V trimming: 5 bases; J trimming: 6 bases; junction bases outside the gene matches: 3. The CDR3 DNA follows: TGTGCCAGCAGTATAGCGGGAGGGCGCAATGAGCAGTTCTTC. Amino acid sequence: CASSIAGGRNEQFF.